Shown below are 4 T cell receptor beta chains from a single sample sequenced in a study of T cells expressing NK-cell markers. TCRdb re-called the 5' RACE reads and catalogs CDR3 proteins one per entry, DNA excluded. The sample features around 280,000 distinct CDR3 sequences, with 0.39% in its top ten. Sequencing was carried out using blood T cells: a sorted CD56 or NKG2C T cell subset, CD4+ or CD8+ T cells, or bulk PBMC T cells (not recorded which). The receptor set was obtained from a man between 18 and 29 years old in good health.

The rearrangement joins TRBV7-2 to TRBJ1-1; TCRdb returns TRBD1, unconfirmable since there is no DNA. CDR3 size: 14 residues. Germline loops: CDR1 SGHTA, CDR2 FQGNSA. This CDR3 is CASSPRTGKTEAFF.

V usage is TRBV19 and J usage is TRBJ2-3; absent DNA, TCRdb's TRBD1 call cannot be checked. The CDR3 has 16 amino acids. The germline V gene encodes CDR1 LNHDA and CDR2 SQIVND (reference sequence). Here the CDR3 reads CASSPPRSWSTDTQYF. Full variable domain (rest looked up from reference TRBV19 and TRBJ2-3): DGGITQSPKYLFRKEGQNVTLSCEQNLNHDAMYWYRQDPGQGLRLIYYSQIVNDFQKGDIAEGYSVSREKKESFPLTVTSAQKNPTAFYLCASSPPRSWSTDTQYFGPGTRLTVL.

The chain uses TRBV9 and TRBJ1-2. The CDR3 consists of 16 residues. Germline lookup yields CDR1 SGDLS and CDR2 YYNGEE. CDR3 in amino acids: CASSVDVRLGNYGYTF.

The CDR3 sequence is CASSEGGIQETQYF. This rearrangement joins TRBV9 to TRBJ2-5; TCRdb outputs TRBD1, but without DNA this stays unchecked. This CDR3 is built from 14 residues. The germline CDR1 and CDR2 sequences are SGDLS and YYNGEE.